This T cell receptor beta chain came from a study of ipilimumab plus nivolumab after autologous stem cell transplantation. V dropped 4 bases and J dropped 7 bases, with 16 bases sitting between them. Per germline, CDR1 MGHRA and CDR2 YSYEKL. The CDR3 loop spans 14 amino acids. Generated by immunoSEQ multiplex PCR, the TCRdb table keeps only in-frame clones and is missing some. This sample has about 16,000 clones; 81% occur once, and the top ten carry roughly a fifth. The rearrangement uses TRBV4-1 and TRBJ1-1; tentatively, D is TRBD1 (5 bases). The specimen was PBMCs, collected in a trial of ipilimumab plus nivolumab as post-transplant consolidation. This TCR came from a male donor with diffuse large B-cell lymphoma. CDR3 amino acids: CASSPPLRGDEAFF. The CDR3 nucleotides read TGCGCCAGCAGCCCCCCTTTAAGGGGCGATGAAGCTTTCTTT.